This T cell receptor beta chain was identified during a study of CD8+ T cells in alopecia areata. As to treatment: oral pan-JAK inhibitor, 5-10 mg twice daily. cDNA reverse transcribed from extracted RNA served as the sequencing template. Clones were read by immunoSEQ multiplex PCR, and TCRdb kept only the in-frame ones, dropping some. This table has approximately 200,000 clones, about three fifths appearing once. Germline V gives CDR1 MNHEY, CDR2 SMNVEV (reference sequence). This CDR3 has 14 residues. V was cut by 5 bases and J by 2 bases, with 12 bases left in between. This sequence originates from a human donor with alopecia areata. The source was CD4+ T cells sorted from blood, collected at week 24, from a patient treated with tofacitinib. V is TRBV27 and J is TRBJ2-5; D gene ambiguous. Written as DNA, the CDR3 is TGTGCCAGCAGTCCCAGGAAGGGACAAGAGACCCAGTACTTC. As protein: CASSPRKGQETQYF.